Given below is one TCR beta chain in context. Its matching antigen is unknown. The deep-level immunoSEQ assay was used. Produced via immunoSEQ multiplex PCR; TCRdb's table is partial and in-frame only. This sample has millions of clones, with approximately 94% found just once. The data belong to a study of shared clonotypes between healthy human individuals. Overall study findings and caveats: Rarefaction exposed incomplete sorted-subset sequencing despite large depth.

CDR1 is SEHNR and CDR2 is FQNEAQ in the germline V gene (reference sequence). The CDR3 totals 13 residues. J lost 8 bases, V lost 7 bases, and 6 bases had no gene match. As defined, naive CD8 cells were CD45RO-negative and positively selected for CCR7, with terminally differentiated effector memory CD45RA+ cells excluded. All donors were healthy HIV-negative adults lacking recent acute infections or vaccinations. All the donors were Caucasian adults who lived in Nashville, Tennessee. Sequencing was done on a sample of naive CD8+ T cells from PBMCs. This sequence joins TRBV7-9 and TRBJ2-1; 9 bases agree with TRBD1. The TCR originated in a man younger than 35 in good health. Some clones in this sample may be carry-over from other donors' samples. As DNA, the CDR3 is TGTGCCAGCAAAAGGGACAGGGTGCATGAGCAGTTCTTC. Translation gives CASKRDRVHEQFF. Drawing the rest from reference TRBV7-9 and TRBJ2-1, the complete variable domain is DTGVSQNPRHKITKRGQNVTFRCDPISEHNRLYWYRQTLGQGPEFLTYFQNEAQLEKSRLLSDRFSAERPKGSFSTLEIQRTEQGDSAMYLCASKRDRVHEQFFGPGTRLTVL.